The 31 T cell receptor beta chains below all came from one sample that was sequenced in a study of PD-L1 blockade in urothelial cancer. This table comes from immunoSEQ multiplex PCR, and its TCRdb copy is limited to in-frame clones, with some not included. The repertoire consists of some 100,000 clones, with roughly nine tenths occurring once and the leading ten covering 0.97%. Sample time point: pretreatment peripheral blood. Here the sequenced sample was PBMCs, taken around atezolizumab (anti-PD-L1) treatment. Receptors originate from a woman of 80 years or more with urothelial cancer.

The rearrangement links TRBV25-1 to TRBJ2-3; the D gene is possibly TRBD2 (5 bases). The CDR3 extends over 15 amino acids. Germline-derived CDR1 and CDR2 are MGHDK and SYGVNS. The V end lost 1 base, the J end lost 0 bases, and 8 bases lay between the germline ends. The chain's CDR3 is CASSEWSGSTDTQYF. DNA for the CDR3: TGTGCCAGCAGTGAATGGAGCGGTAGCACAGATACGCAGTATTTT.

This sequence joins TRBV19 and TRBJ1-5, with D perhaps TRBD1 (5 bases). The V gene's germline CDR1 is LNHDA and CDR2 SQIVND (reference sequence). This CDR3 is 15 amino acids long. The germline V and J ends were trimmed by 1 base and 6 bases, with 13 bases remaining between them. The CDR3 protein is CASSIAGKSSQPQHF. CDR3 coding DNA: TGTGCCAGTAGTATAGCAGGGAAATCCAGTCAGCCCCAGCATTTT.

This clone was seen a handful of times. This chain joins TRBV5-1 and TRBJ2-3; 10 nucleotides line up with TRBD1. Germline-derived CDR1 and CDR2 are SGHRS and YFSETQ. CDR3 length equals 16 residues. After removal of 0 bases from V and 4 bases from J, the junction contained 5 bases not matched to a gene. CDR3 in DNA: TGCGCCAGCAGCTTGGCAAGGACAGGGGGTGCAGATACGCAGTATTTT. The encoded protein is CASSLARTGGADTQYF.

The chain links TRBV15 to TRBJ2-7, with D possibly matching TRBD2 (6 bases). The germline V and J ends were trimmed by 7 bases and 0 bases, with 13 bases remaining between them. The CDR3 contains 14 residues. Looked up from germline, CDR1 is LNHNV and CDR2 is YYDKDF (reference sequence). In DNA, the CDR3 is TGTGCCACCAAACGGACCGGGAGCTCCTACGAGCAGTACTTC. Translating it yields CATKRTGSSYEQYF.

The J gene is TRBJ1-1, the V gene TRBV7-9; possible D gene TRBD1, 5 bases. V lost 7 bases to trimming and J lost 0 bases, with 9 bases between them. Germline V CDR1 and CDR2: SEHNR, FQNEAQ (reference sequence). The length of the CDR3 is 13 residues. CDR3 amino acids: CASTGQMNTEAFF. The CDR3 nucleotides read TGTGCCAGCACCGGACAAATGAACACTGAAGCTTTCTTT.

The V call is TRBV6-6, the J call TRBJ1-2; D is undetermined. Germline loops: CDR1 MNHNY, CDR2 SVGAGI (reference sequence). The CDR3 consists of 13 residues. The V gene lost 5 bases and the J gene lost 8 bases, with 15 bases spanning the gap. CDR3 sequence reads: CASSHSSSWGYTF. DNA of the CDR3: TGTGCCAGCAGTCACAGTTCCTCTTGGGGCTACACCTTC.

V is TRBV30 and J is TRBJ2-3, with 15 bases that match TRBD2. Germline CDR1 and CDR2: GTSNPN and SVGIG (reference sequence). V gave up 4 bases and J gave up 8 bases; unmatched junction bases: 16. The CDR3 contains 18 residues. CDR3 nucleotides: TGTGCCTGGAAGAGGACCGGACTAGCGGGAGGGGATAGGGGTACGCAGTATTTT. Amino acids: CAWKRTGLAGGDRGTQYF. Filled out from reference TRBV30 and TRBJ2-3, the complete variable domain reads SQTIHQWPATLVQPVGSPLSLECTVEGTSNPNLYWYRQAAGRGLQLLFYSVGIGQISSEVPQNLSASRPQDRQFILSSKKLLLSDSGFYLCAWKRTGLAGGDRGTQYFGPGTRLTVL.

The rearrangement uses TRBV28 and TRBJ1-2; TRBD1 might be the D (5 bases). The CDR3 has 12 residues. Germline loops: CDR1 MDHEN, CDR2 SYDVKM. The V and J ends lost 8 bases and 2 bases respectively, with 9 bases between them. Here the CDR3 DNA reads TGTGCCAGCGGGGCTGTGAACTATGGCTACACCTTC. Protein: CASGAVNYGYTF.

The rearrangement joins TRBV9 to TRBJ1-1; D call uncertain. The CDR3 has 17 residues. Trimming pared 6 bases from V and 4 bases from J, leaving 25 bases between. CDR1 and CDR2 (germline): SGDLS, YYNGEE. The CDR3 region has the DNA TGTGCCAGCAACCGAGGAAGCGGCAGCTTCAGTGGCACTGAAGCTTTCTTT. Translated, it gives CASNRGSGSFSGTEAFF.

The V and J genes are TRBV7-6 and TRBJ2-1, with TRBD2 identical over 8 bases. V lost 5 bases to trimming and J lost 5 bases; unmatched junction nucleotides: 20. The CDR3 consists of 19 residues. Germline loops: CDR1 SGHVS, CDR2 FNYEAQ. The chain's CDR3 is CASSPTTIQRLASNNEQFF. The DNA of the CDR3 is TGTGCCAGCAGCCCAACAACAATACAGCGACTAGCGAGTAACAATGAGCAGTTCTTC.

The chain links TRBV28 to TRBJ1-3, with D possibly matching TRBD1 (5 bases). V lost 5 bases and J 4 bases, leaving 18 bases between the germline ends. The CDR3 length is 16 residues. Germline CDR1 is MDHEN and CDR2 is SYDVKM. In DNA form, the CDR3 reads TGTGCCAGCAGTCCGCCTGCAGGGCTGGGCGGAAACACCATATATTTT. Protein sequence: CASSPPAGLGGNTIYF. Supplemented by reference TRBV28 and TRBJ1-3, the full variable domain reads DVKVTQSSRYLVKRTGEKVFLECVQDMDHENMFWYRQDPGLGLRLIYFSYDVKMKEKGDIPEGYSVSREKKERFSLILESASTNQTSMYLCASSPPAGLGGNTIYFGEGSWLTVV.

This clone has just a few counts. V usage is TRBV5-1 and J usage is TRBJ2-7; TRBD2 agrees at 12 bases. V trimming: 3 bases; J trimming: 0 bases; junction bases outside the gene matches: 1. The germline CDR1 and CDR2 sequences are SGHRS and YFSETQ. The CDR3 contains 15 residues. CDR3 DNA: TGCGCCAGCAGCTCGACTAGCGGGAGCTCCTACGAGCAGTACTTC. Translating gives CASSSTSGSSYEQYF.

This sequence joins TRBV28 and TRBJ2-7; the D gene is possibly TRBD1 (6 bases). The CDR3 is 13 residues long. V shed 8 bases and J shed 9 bases, with 20 bases lying between them. CDR1 is MDHEN, CDR2 SYDVKM, per germline. CDR3 bases: TGTGCCAGCGGAAGGGGACACGGGGCGAGGCAGTACTTC. It yields the protein CASGRGHGARQYF.

This sequence joins TRBV28 and TRBJ2-7; maybe TRBD2 (7 bases). V was cut by 5 bases and J by 3 bases, with 20 bases left in between. The CDR3 extends over 16 amino acids. Germline lookup yields CDR1 MDHEN and CDR2 SYDVKM. The CDR3 DNA follows: TGTGCCAGCAGTCCACGGTTGGGGGGGCAGAGCTACGAGCAGTACTTC. This encodes CASSPRLGGQSYEQYF.

The chain employs TRBV7-9 and TRBJ1-4, with 7 bases aligning to TRBD1. Germline CDR1 SEHNR, CDR2 FQNEAQ (reference sequence). V trimming: 4 bases; J trimming: 3 bases; junction bases outside the gene matches: 5. The CDR3 runs 15 residues. The CDR3, as DNA: TGTGCCAGCAGCTCCCGGGACAGCCCTAATGAAAAACTGTTTTTT. It encodes CASSSRDSPNEKLFF.

The count of this clone is one. The chain links TRBV28 to TRBJ2-2, with 7 bases matching TRBD2. Germline assignment: CDR1 MDHEN and CDR2 SYDVKM. V lost 6 bases to trimming and J lost 1 base; unmatched junction nucleotides: 11. The CDR3 is 17 residues long. The CDR3, as DNA: TGTGCCAGCAGACTCCGGACTAGACAGCTGAACACCGGGGAGCTGTTTTTT. Translating it yields CASRLRTRQLNTGELFF.

The genes are TRBV11-3 and TRBJ2-4, with 8 bases identical to TRBD1. The CDR3 runs to 15 residues. Germline V gene sequence: CDR1 SGHNT, CDR2 YENEEA. J gave up 6 bases and V 5 bases, and 9 bases lay outside the gene matches. CDR3 bases: TGTGCCAGCAGCCCTGGGCCCGGACAGGGAAACATTCAGTACTTC. This sequence encodes CASSPGPGQGNIQYF.

The chain uses TRBV25-1 and TRBJ2-1; no firm D call. The CDR3 contains 11 residues. Germline assignment: CDR1 MGHDK and CDR2 SYGVNS. V lost 7 bases and J lost 4, with 5 bases in between. CDR3 DNA sequence: TGTGCCAGCACCCCTTACAATGAGCAGTTCTTC. This codes for CASTPYNEQFF.

This sequence joins TRBV2 and TRBJ2-2; D call uncertain. Germline lookup yields CDR1 SNHLY and CDR2 FYNNEI. V dropped 0 bases and J dropped 7 bases, with 6 bases sitting between them. This CDR3 comprises 13 residues. CDR3 nucleotides: TGTGCCAGCAGTGAAGCGAGGCGCGGGGAGCTGTTTTTT. Its protein product is CASSEARRGELFF.

J is TRBJ1-5 and V is TRBV6-1; no reliable D call. CDR1 MNHNS and CDR2 SASEGT come from the germline V gene. CDR3 length: 13 amino acids. Trimming pared 7 bases from V and 11 bases from J, leaving 18 bases between. The CDR3 protein is CASTGTSDGAQHF. CDR3 DNA: TGTGCCAGCACCGGAACAAGCGACGGGGCCCAGCATTTT.

The rearrangement links TRBV29-1 to TRBJ2-1; possible D gene TRBD1, 8 bases. The V end lost 3 bases, the J end lost 2 bases, and 17 bases lay between the germline ends. CDR1 and CDR2 (germline): SQVTM, ANQGSEA. The CDR3 contains 16 residues. The CDR3 nucleotides read TGCAGCGTTGAGGGCGGGGGACAGGTTACCTACAATGAGCAGTTCTTC. This codes for CSVEGGGQVTYNEQFF.

The V and J genes are TRBV28 and TRBJ1-1; TRBD1 agrees at 7 bases. This CDR3 contains 14 residues. Germline CDR1 and CDR2: MDHEN and SYDVKM. Trimming at V came to 3 bases and at J to 6 bases, leaving 7 bases not matched to a gene. CDR3 sequence: CASSLEGARAEAFF. CDR3 DNA sequence: TGTGCCAGCAGTTTGGAGGGGGCGCGCGCTGAAGCTTTCTTT.

This clone came up once. The rearrangement uses TRBV27 and TRBJ2-7; no firm D call. Germline CDR1 is MNHEY and CDR2 is SMNVEV (reference sequence). V was trimmed by 3 bases and J by 0 bases, leaving 9 bases between them. The CDR3 is made up of 14 amino acids. This chain's CDR3 is CASSLGVGSYEQYF. The DNA of the CDR3 is TGTGCCAGCAGTTTGGGCGTGGGCTCCTACGAGCAGTACTTC.

CDR3 bases: TGTGCCAGCAGTTTTTACGGCAGGGTAGGTGAGCAGTACTTC. Its protein product is CASSFYGRVGEQYF. This chain links TRBV27 with TRBJ2-7; a possible D gene is TRBD1 (5 bases). Per the germline V gene, CDR1 is MNHEY and CDR2 is SMNVEV (reference sequence). This CDR3 is 14 amino acids long. V gave up 3 bases and J gave up 7 bases, with 16 bases separating them.

The genes are TRBV11-2 and TRBJ2-5; 13 bases line up with TRBD2. Germline assignment: CDR1 SGHAT and CDR2 FQNNGV. This CDR3 spans 15 amino acids. V shed 5 bases, J shed 5 bases, and the junction held 5 bases outside the gene matches. The CDR3 is CASSKGLAGVETQYF. CDR3 bases: TGTGCCAGCAGCAAAGGACTAGCGGGAGTTGAGACCCAGTACTTC. Drawing the rest from reference TRBV11-2 and TRBJ2-5, the complete variable domain is EAGVAQSPRYKIIEKRQSVAFWCNPISGHATLYWYQQILGQGPKLLIQFQNNGVVDDSQLPKDRFSAERLKGVDSTLKIQPAKLEDSAVYLCASSKGLAGVETQYFGPGTRLLVL.

The gene calls are TRBV14 and TRBJ1-2; 10 bases are shared with TRBD1. The CDR3 is 18 amino acids. The junction had 11 bases not matched to a gene; V was cut back by 4 bases and J by 0 bases. The V gene's germline CDR1 is SGHDN and CDR2 FVKESK. The CDR3 region is CASSRFSGTGATNYGYTF. DNA for the CDR3: TGTGCCAGCAGCCGTTTTTCCGGGACAGGGGCCACTAACTATGGCTACACCTTC.

This rearrangement joins TRBV5-1 to TRBJ1-1, with D unresolved. The germline V and J ends were trimmed by 4 bases and 0 bases, with 13 bases remaining between them. The germline V gene encodes CDR1 SGHRS and CDR2 YFSETQ. The CDR3 totals 15 residues. The CDR3 loop is CASSHPGSLNTEAFF. The CDR3 nucleotides read TGCGCCAGCAGCCACCCGGGGTCCCTGAACACTGAAGCTTTCTTT.

The V call is TRBV7-9, the J call TRBJ2-2; the D gene is possibly TRBD2 (5 bases). The CDR3 loop spans 15 amino acids. Germline assignment: CDR1 SEHNR and CDR2 FQNEAQ (reference sequence). V lost 6 bases to trimming and J lost 8 bases, with 19 bases between them. This chain's CDR3 is CASSKKGLALGELFF. The CDR3 bases are TGTGCCAGCAGTAAAAAAGGACTCGCACTGGGGGAGCTGTTTTTT.

This clone was seen only once. The rearrangement links TRBV25-1 to TRBJ2-2; 9 bases line up with TRBD2. J was trimmed by 1 base and V by 8 bases; bases with no gene match: 2. The CDR3 has 14 amino acids. CDR1 and CDR2 from the germline V gene are MGHDK and SYGVNS. The CDR3 DNA is TGTGCCAGCCATAGCGGGAGGAACACCGGGGAGCTGTTTTTT. It translates to CASHSGRNTGELFF.

The chain employs TRBV19 and TRBJ2-7; 9 nucleotides agree with TRBD2. Germline lookup yields CDR1 LNHDA and CDR2 SQIVND (reference sequence). CDR3 size: 16 residues. Trimming took 1 base from V and 5 from J; bases not matched to a gene: 9. The CDR3 sequence is CASSIGASGRRNEQYF. The DNA of the CDR3 is TGTGCCAGTAGTATAGGGGCCAGCGGGAGGAGGAACGAGCAGTACTTC. Based on the CDR3 plus reference TRBV19 and TRBJ2-7, the full variable domain is DGGITQSPKYLFRKEGQNVTLSCEQNLNHDAMYWYRQDPGQGLRLIYYSQIVNDFQKGDIAEGYSVSREKKESFPLTVTSAQKNPTAFYLCASSIGASGRRNEQYFGPGTRLTVT.

The chain is built from TRBV5-6 and TRBJ2-4; 8 bases fit TRBD1. This CDR3 is 17 amino acids long. Trimming removed 2 bases from V and 0 bases from J; junction bases left unmatched: 7. CDR1 is SGHDT, CDR2 YYEEEE, per germline. This CDR3 reads CASSFQGAPIAKNIQYF. The CDR3 DNA is TGTGCCAGCAGCTTTCAGGGGGCCCCCATAGCCAAAAACATTCAGTACTTC. Looking up the rest from reference TRBV5-6 and TRBJ2-4 gives the full variable domain: DAGVTQSPTHLIKTRGQQVTLRCSPKSGHDTVSWYQQALGQGPQFIFQYYEEEERQRGNFPDRFSGHQFPNYSSELNVNALLLGDSALYLCASSFQGAPIAKNIQYFGAGTRLSVL.